The following is a TCR beta chain sequence with its context. Antigen specificity is unknown. This record belongs to a study of cytomegalovirus exposure and HLA in healthy donors. Study-wide results and caveats: Many donors shared some public TCRs, even though most TCR sequences were rare. Among TCR beta chains, those listed as cytomegalovirus-associated numbered over 150. TCR beta chain V- and J-gene trimming was linked, in a later analysis, to a missense variant in DCLRE1C.

Germline V gene lookup returns CDR1 MNHNS and CDR2 SASEGT. The CDR3 is made up of 14 amino acids. The V end lost 7 bases, the J end lost 2 bases, and 15 bases lay between the germline ends. The PCR ran on 60 Vbeta and 13 Jbeta primers. Produced via immunoSEQ multiplex PCR; TCRdb's table is partial and in-frame only. The repertoire includes 150,000 or so clones, roughly 82% of them detected once, and around 6.1% sits in the top ten. The TCR was taken from a man aged 25-45 years in good health and CMV-seropositive. This chain uses TRBV6-1 with TRBJ2-7; perhaps TRBD1 as D (5 bases). Sequencing used PBMCs. The CDR3 DNA sequence: TGTGCCAGCATAGGGGAACAGCTACCCTACGAGCAGTACTTC. This encodes CASIGEQLPYEQYF.